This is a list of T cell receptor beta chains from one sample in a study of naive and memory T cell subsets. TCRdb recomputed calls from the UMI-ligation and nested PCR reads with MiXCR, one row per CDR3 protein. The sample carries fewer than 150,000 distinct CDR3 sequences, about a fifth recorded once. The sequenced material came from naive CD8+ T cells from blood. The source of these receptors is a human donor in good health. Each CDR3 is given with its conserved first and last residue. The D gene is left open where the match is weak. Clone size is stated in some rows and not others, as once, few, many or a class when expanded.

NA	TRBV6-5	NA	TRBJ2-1	CASSYSPRSSYNEQFF	TGTGCCAGCAGTTACTCTCCGCGGAGCTCCTACAATGAGCAGTTCTTC
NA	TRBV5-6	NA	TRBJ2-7	CASSSGSSEYF	TGTGCCAGCAGCTCCGGGAGTAGTGAGTACTTC
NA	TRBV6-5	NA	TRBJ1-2	CASSHNGIYGYTF	TGTGCCAGCAGTCACAACGGGATCTATGGCTACACCTTC
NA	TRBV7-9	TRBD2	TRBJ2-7	CASSLVGLAPLYEQYF	TGTGCCAGCAGCTTAGTAGGACTAGCGCCATTGTACGAGCAGTACTTC
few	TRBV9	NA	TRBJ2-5	CASSVGGVEETQYF	TGTGCCAGCAGCGTAGGAGGGGTGGAAGAGACCCAGTACTTC
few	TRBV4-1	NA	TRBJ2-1	CASSYREASGNEQFF	TGCGCCAGCAGCTACAGGGAGGCTAGCGGTAATGAGCAGTTCTTC
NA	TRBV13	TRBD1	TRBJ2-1	CASSTRDRTYNEQFF	TGTGCCAGCAGCACCCGGGACAGAACATACAATGAGCAGTTCTTC
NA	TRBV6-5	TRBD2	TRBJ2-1	CASSSSASGRAYNEQFF	TGTGCCAGCAGTTCCTCGGCTAGCGGGAGGGCTTACAATGAGCAGTTCTTC
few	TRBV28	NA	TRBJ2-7	CASIGTGLSYEQYF	TGTGCCAGCATTGGGACGGGACTCTCGTACGAGCAGTACTTC
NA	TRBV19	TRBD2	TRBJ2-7	CASSMSLAGTYEQYF	TGTGCCAGTAGTATGAGCCTAGCGGGAACCTACGAGCAGTACTTC
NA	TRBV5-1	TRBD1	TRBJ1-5	CASRTGEDNQPQHF	TGCGCCAGCCGGACAGGGGAAGACAATCAGCCCCAGCATTTT
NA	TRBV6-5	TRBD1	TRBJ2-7	CASSYAGTGSYEQYF	TGTGCCAGCAGTTACGCTGGGACAGGCTCCTACGAGCAGTACTTC
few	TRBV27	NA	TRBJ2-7	CASSPDPTNSYEQYF	TGTGCCAGCAGTCCCGATCCGACCAACTCCTACGAGCAGTACTTC
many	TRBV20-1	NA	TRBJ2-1	CSARVPGTTYNEQFF	TGCAGTGCTAGAGTCCCAGGGACGACCTACAATGAGCAGTTCTTC
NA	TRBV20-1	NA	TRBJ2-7	CSAREGGVPSYEQYF	TGCAGTGCTAGAGAAGGGGGGGTTCCCTCCTACGAGCAGTACTTC
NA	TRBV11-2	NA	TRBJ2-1	CASSHMAGEQFF	TGTGCCAGCAGCCATATGGCGGGTGAGCAGTTCTTC
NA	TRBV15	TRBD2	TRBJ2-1	CATSSGLAFNEQFF	TGTGCCACCAGCAGCGGACTAGCCTTCAATGAGCAGTTCTTC
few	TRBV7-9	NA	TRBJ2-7	CASSLGSFYEQYF	TGTGCCAGCAGCTTAGGGTCCTTCTACGAGCAGTACTTC
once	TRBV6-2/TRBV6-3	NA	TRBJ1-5	CASRIVRETYQPQHF	TGTGCCAGCAGAATCGTTCGGGAAACGTATCAGCCCCAGCATTTT
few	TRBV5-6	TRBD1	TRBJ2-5	CASSWDRIQETQYF	TGTGCCAGCAGCTGGGACAGAATCCAAGAGACCCAGTACTTC